What follows are 27 T cell receptor beta chains derived from one specimen sequenced in a study of blood T cells in healthy people across ages. Next came a second PCR, run for about 7 to 12 cycles, which used a sample-barcoded 5' primer along with a J-beta primer mix. TCRdb re-derived calls from the 5' RACE reads in MiXCR, one entry per CDR3 protein. Among about 1.4 million distinct CDR3 sequences, 55% to 75% were seen once, and the ten largest hold 5% to 7%. Sequenced: blood. Receptor source: a man younger than 35 in good health.

This clonotype has a handful of counts. This chain links TRBV20-1 with TRBJ2-1; D ambiguous. The germline V and J ends were trimmed by 6 bases and 6 bases, with 15 bases remaining between them. The CDR3 covers 13 residues. Germline CDR1 DFQATT, CDR2 SNEGSKA (reference sequence). The DNA of the CDR3 is TGCAGTGCCACCCCCGGTCCACCCAATGAGCAGTTCTTC. The encoded protein is CSATPGPPNEQFF.

The chain uses TRBV4-2 and TRBJ1-6; D gene unclear. CDR1 and CDR2 from the germline V gene are LGHNA and YNFKEQ. V was clipped by 0 bases and J by 9 bases, with 12 bases between them. CDR3 size: 15 residues. The DNA of the CDR3 is TGTGCCAGCAGCCAAGACAGACGCGAGGGTTCACCCCTCCACTTT. Amino acid sequence: CASSQDRREGSPLHF.

The rearrangement joins TRBV6-5 to TRBJ2-6; D is undetermined. The CDR3 has 16 residues. V was cut by 6 bases and J by 0 bases, with 12 bases left in between. Germline CDR1 and CDR2: MNHEY and SVGAGI. The CDR3: CASSQVTLSGANVLTF. Written as DNA, the CDR3 is TGTGCCAGCAGCCAGGTGACTCTCTCTGGGGCCAACGTCCTGACTTTC.

The chain links TRBV15 to TRBJ2-1, with TRBD2 identical over 9 bases. V lost 2 bases and J lost 5; bases outside the gene matches: 4. CDR1 and CDR2 from the germline V gene are LNHNV and YYDKDF (reference sequence). The CDR3 runs 15 residues. CDR3 protein: CATSRPGLANNEQFF. The CDR3 region has the DNA TGTGCCACCAGCAGACCGGGACTAGCCAACAATGAGCAGTTCTTC.

The chain carries TRBV27 and TRBJ2-7; 7 bases align to TRBD1. This CDR3 is 15 amino acids long. With 3 bases clipped from V and 5 bases from J, the junction kept 10 bases outside the gene matches. Per germline, CDR1 MNHEY and CDR2 SMNVEV (reference sequence). CDR3 amino acids: CASSFQPQGTDEQYF. CDR3 coding DNA: TGTGCCAGCAGTTTCCAACCACAGGGGACGGACGAGCAGTACTTC.

Only a few counts were recorded for this clonotype. The CDR3 nucleotides are TGTGCCAGCAGCTCGGACCTTACGGAGACCCAGTACTTC. As protein: CASSSDLTETQYF. This chain uses TRBV12-3 or TRBV12-4 with TRBJ2-5; D gene unclear. Trimming took off 6 bases at V and 5 bases at J, with 13 bases between the two ends. This CDR3 comprises 13 residues.

J is TRBJ2-1 and V is TRBV27, with D possibly TRBD2 on 5 matching bases. This CDR3 comprises 17 residues. Per the germline V gene, CDR1 is MNHEY and CDR2 is SMNVEV (reference sequence). V was shortened by 6 bases and J by 2 bases, with 20 bases between the two germline ends. In DNA form, the CDR3 reads TGTGCCAGCAGATTAGAAAAGGGAGAGGGTCCCTACAATGAGCAGTTCTTC. This gives the protein CASRLEKGEGPYNEQFF.

This sequence joins TRBV27 and TRBJ2-3; 8 bases align to TRBD2. V shed 4 bases and J 8 bases; nucleotides not matched to a gene: 11. Germline CDR1 MNHEY, CDR2 SMNVEV (reference sequence). This CDR3 region has 15 residues. This chain's CDR3 is CASSSRSGGGGTQYF. The CDR3 nucleotides are TGTGCCAGCAGTTCAAGGAGCGGGGGCGGGGGTACGCAGTATTTT.

The chain carries TRBV10-1 and TRBJ1-2; D gene ambiguous. The CDR3 is 15 amino acids. Germline values: CDR1 WNHNN, CDR2 SYGVQD (reference sequence). The germline V and J ends were trimmed by 5 bases and 7 bases, with 20 bases remaining between them. The CDR3 region has the DNA TGCGCCAGCAGTAAAAAGGGAGATCCTCCCTCTGGCTACACCTTC. Amino acid sequence: CASSKKGDPPSGYTF.

The chain is built from TRBV2 and TRBJ2-7; 10 bases match TRBD2. Germline V CDR1 and CDR2: SNHLY, FYNNEI. Trimming cost V 6 bases and J 0 bases; bases outside gene matches: 14. CDR3 length: 18 amino acids. The CDR3 nucleotides are TGTGCCAGCAGGGAGTCAGCGGGGGGGCCCCACTACTCCTACGAGCAGTACTTC. Amino acids: CASRESAGGPHYSYEQYF.

The V call is TRBV11-2, the J call TRBJ1-2; D perhaps matches TRBD1 (5 bases). There are 11 residues in the CDR3. Trimming removed 10 bases from V and 5 bases from J, with 11 bases in between. Germline loops: CDR1 SGHAT, CDR2 FQNNGV. The CDR3 reads CANRAGYGYTF. CDR3 in DNA: TGTGCCAACAGAGCAGGGTATGGCTACACCTTC.

V is TRBV4-3 and J is TRBJ2-2; perhaps TRBD2 as D (6 bases). V lost 1 base and J 5 bases, leaving 11 bases between the germline ends. This CDR3 region has 15 residues. Germline assignment: CDR1 LGHNA and CDR2 YSLEER. CDR3 nucleotides: TGCGCCAGCAGCCAAGGTGGAGGGGAGACCGGGGAGCTGTTTTTT. Amino acids: CASSQGGGETGELFF.

V is TRBV7-2 and J is TRBJ2-4, with TRBD2 identical over 10 bases. CDR1 is SGHTA and CDR2 is FQGNSA in the germline V gene. CDR3 size: 15 residues. V shed 5 bases and J 13 bases; nucleotides not matched to a gene: 14. The CDR3 here is CASSAGRAGGNEQYF. CDR3 bases: TGTGCCAGCAGCGCCGGACGAGCGGGGGGGAATGAGCAGTACTTC.

The rearrangement uses TRBV5-1 and TRBJ2-7, with 13 bases fitting TRBD2. Germline V CDR1 and CDR2: SGHRS, YFSETQ. The trim removed 1 base at V and 6 bases at J, leaving 7 bases unmatched. CDR3 size: 16 residues. The CDR3 coding sequence is TGCGCCAGCAGCTTGAACCGACTAGCGGGAGGCTCCGAGCAGTACTTC. As protein: CASSLNRLAGGSEQYF. The full variable domain, rest sourced from reference TRBV5-1 and TRBJ2-7, is KAGVTQTPRYLIKTRGQQVTLSCSPISGHRSVSWYQQTPGQGLQFLFEYFSETQRNKGNFPGRFSGRQFSNSRSEMNVSTLELGDSALYLCASSLNRLAGGSEQYFGPGTRLTVT.

This clonotype has just a few counts. This sequence joins TRBV27 and TRBJ2-7; D not certain. The CDR3 contains 14 residues. CDR1 MNHEY and CDR2 SMNVEV come from the germline V gene (reference sequence). Trimming left V 1 base short and J 6 bases short, with 13 bases between. CDR3 in DNA: TGTGCCAGCAGTTTATATTCAGGATCAGTCGAGCAGTACTTC. This encodes CASSLYSGSVEQYF.

V usage is TRBV11-2 and J usage is TRBJ2-6; 11 nucleotides align to TRBD2. CDR1 is SGHAT, CDR2 FQNNGV, per germline. V lost 3 bases to trimming and J lost 0 bases; unmatched junction nucleotides: 13. The CDR3 is 21 residues long. CDR3 nucleotide sequence: TGTGCCAGCAGCTTCTCCGAGGCTAGCGGGAGGATCAGCTCTGGGGCCAACGTCCTGACTTTC. Amino acids: CASSFSEASGRISSGANVLTF.

This clonotype was observed once. The gene calls are TRBV7-8 and TRBJ2-3, with 11 bases lining up with TRBD2. V dropped 5 bases and J dropped 10; count of bases not matched to a gene: 14. The length of the CDR3 is 16 residues. CDR1 is SGHVS and CDR2 is FQNEAQ in the germline V gene. The CDR3: CASSLILAGASVAQYF. The CDR3 DNA sequence: TGTGCCAGCAGCCTAATACTAGCGGGGGCCTCCGTGGCGCAGTATTTT.

CDR3 region: CASSLDGTPPETQYF. The CDR3 DNA follows: TGTGCCAGCAGCCTCGACGGGACTCCACCGGAGACCCAGTACTTC. The chain couples TRBV12-3 or TRBV12-4 to TRBJ2-7; possibly TRBD2 for D (6 bases). Gene TRBJ2-5 matches the end of the DNA better, so the J call may be wrong. There are 15 residues in the CDR3.

The J gene is TRBJ2-1, the V gene TRBV20-1; D perhaps matches TRBD1 (6 bases). Trimming shortened V by 4 bases and J by 9 bases, and 19 bases separated the two germline ends. The CDR3 runs 14 residues. CDR1 DFQATT and CDR2 SNEGSKA come from the germline V gene (reference sequence). CDR3 amino acids: CSAIQLLGGSEQFF. CDR3 sequence (DNA): TGCAGTGCTATCCAACTCTTAGGGGGATCTGAGCAGTTCTTC.

The chain combines TRBV24-1 with TRBJ1-2, with D perhaps matching TRBD1 (6 bases). This CDR3 has 14 residues. Germline lookup yields CDR1 KGHDR and CDR2 SFDVKD. V lost 4 bases and J lost 4, with 12 bases in between. The DNA for the CDR3 is TGTGCCACCAGTGAGACAGGTGTGCCCTATGGCTACACCTTC. This translates into CATSETGVPYGYTF.

This chain uses TRBV4-1 with TRBJ2-3; D is uncertain. V lost 1 base and J lost 5, with 7 bases in between. In germline, CDR1 is MGHRA, CDR2 YSYEKL. The CDR3 has 13 residues. The CDR3 region is CASSQGDEDTQYF. Written as DNA, the CDR3 is TGCGCCAGCAGCCAAGGCGATGAAGATACGCAGTATTTT.

J is TRBJ2-1 and V is TRBV3-1; 8 nucleotides agree with TRBD2. The ends lost 6 bases at V and 2 bases at J; junction bases unmatched: 6. From germline, CDR1 is LGHDT and CDR2 YNNKEL (reference sequence). The CDR3 is made up of 15 amino acids. The CDR3 DNA reads as TGTGCCAGCAGAAATAGCGGGATGGCCTACAATGAGCAGTTCTTC. It yields the protein CASRNSGMAYNEQFF.

The chain is built from TRBV15 and TRBJ2-2; D gene unclear. This CDR3 contains 13 residues. CDR1 and CDR2 from the germline V gene are LNHNV and YYDKDF (reference sequence). Trimming stripped 0 bases from V and 6 bases from J, with 5 bases between. CDR3 loop: CATSRDGAGELFF. In DNA, the CDR3 is TGTGCCACCAGCAGAGATGGTGCCGGGGAGCTGTTTTTT.

The V call is TRBV7-9, the J call TRBJ2-7; 13 bases are shared with TRBD2. The CDR3 runs 19 residues. The ends lost 4 bases at V and 2 bases at J; junction bases unmatched: 14. The germline V gene encodes CDR1 SEHNR and CDR2 FQNEAQ (reference sequence). The CDR3 loop is CASSSLGGLAGTGPYEQYF. CDR3 nucleotides: TGTGCCAGCAGCTCCCTGGGGGGACTAGCGGGAACCGGCCCCTACGAGCAGTACTTC.

The V call is TRBV7-9, the J call TRBJ2-7; no clear D gene. This CDR3 has 12 amino acids. V gave up 1 base and J gave up 11 bases, with 12 bases separating them. Per the germline V gene, CDR1 is SEHNR and CDR2 is FQNEAQ (reference sequence). The CDR3 DNA follows: TGTGCCAGCAGCTTAGGCCCCACTTCAAAGTACTTC. Its translation: CASSLGPTSKYF.

This chain uses TRBV4-1 with TRBJ2-1; 8 nucleotides agree with TRBD1. The V and J ends lost 2 bases and 4 bases, in that order; junction bases with no gene match: 13. Germline loops: CDR1 MGHRA, CDR2 YSYEKL. The CDR3 length is 18 residues. The DNA for the CDR3 is TGCGCCAGCAGCCAACTGGTGGTCGGACAGGGAAAGTACAATGAGCAGTTCTTC. Translation: CASSQLVVGQGKYNEQFF.

This clonotype showed up just once. Without the conserved terminal phenylalanine or tryptophan, this CDR3 likely stems from a read error. The chain recombines TRBV10-3 with TRBJ1-6; unclear D gene. V lost 6 bases to trimming and J lost 5 bases, with 5 bases between them. Germline V CDR1 and CDR2: ENHRY, SYGVKD. There are 12 residues in the CDR3. CDR3 sequence: CAIRADNSPLHL. Here the CDR3 DNA reads TGTGCCATCAGGGCGGATAATTCACCCCTCCACTTA.